The clone carrying this T cell receptor beta chain was seen a handful of times. This CDR3 contains 15 residues. J lost 7 bases, V lost 3 bases, and 11 bases had no gene match. Per the germline V gene, CDR1 is MNHEY and CDR2 is SMNVEV (reference sequence). Data came from immunoSEQ multiplex PCR; TCRdb stores just in-frame clones and leaves some out. The sample has 82,000 or so clones; roughly 89% are singletons. This sample was taken from a study of OX40 agonist ivuxolimab in advanced cancers. Study summary: Therapy given before enrollment (anti-PD-1, anti-PD-L1 or anti-CTLA-4) was allowed, and roughly 42% had some. Three patients, one with hepatocellular carcinoma and two with cutaneous melanoma, achieved partial responses.

Sample: CD4+ or CD8+ T cells sorted from blood, taken in a trial of the OX40 agonist ivuxolimab. This chain connects TRBV27 to TRBJ1-2; TRBD1 matches at 7 bases. The TCR was taken from an adult with an advanced solid tumor such as melanoma, head and neck, liver or kidney cancer. The CDR3 region has the DNA TGTGCCAGCAGTTTCTTGGGACAGACAGAAGGTGGCTACACCTTC. As protein: CASSFLGQTEGGYTF.